These 16 T cell receptor beta chains came from one sample sequenced in a study of a mutant IDH1 vaccine in newly diagnosed glioma (dated by TCRdb to the early 2020s). The library was generated by the immunoSEQ multiplex PCR assay. As stored in TCRdb, this immuneACCESS dataset retains in-frame rearrangements with V and J assigned. A fraction of the clones does not appear; measured against another copy, unresolved V genes explain less than half of the discrepancy, and the remainder lacks a known reason. The sample yields tens of thousands of clones; around 78% were counted once. The biggest ten clones account for 12% of the sample. Which antigens these TCRs recognize remains unknown. Explained via the paper, the time point label denotes: week 35, safety follow-up. Each vaccine dose, consisting of 300 ug of a 20-mer mutant IDH1 peptide in Montanide, was administered subcutaneously with topical imiquimod.

This specimen consisted of PBMCs, obtained from a glioma patient whose treatment included an IDH1 peptide vaccine. The receptor set was obtained from a man between 35 and 55 years old with glioma.

This chain links TRBV5-1 with TRBJ2-1, with 7 bases matching TRBD2. CDR3 size: 16 residues. Germline CDR1 is SGHRS and CDR2 is YFSETQ. The V and J ends lost 0 bases and 0 bases, in that order; junction bases with no gene match: 3. For the CDR3, the DNA is TGCGCCAGCAGCTTGGATGGCGGGAGCTCCTACAATGAGCAGTTCTTC. Its protein product is CASSLDGGSSYNEQFF.

The chain recombines TRBV7-9 with TRBJ2-1; D remains ambiguous. Between the trimmed V and J ends, which lost 4 bases and 5 bases, there was a span of 15 bases. The CDR3 extends over 15 amino acids. Germline assignment: CDR1 SEHNR and CDR2 FQNEAQ (reference sequence). The CDR3 DNA reads TGTGCCAGCAGCTCGACGGCTGGACGAGACAATGAGCAGTTCTTC. It codes for CASSSTAGRDNEQFF.

The CDR3 sequence: CASSLGGFNEKLFF. The CDR3 bases are TGTGCCAGCAGCTTGGGGGGATTTAATGAAAAACTGTTTTTT. The chain has TRBV5-4 and TRBJ1-4, with D uncertain. This CDR3 region has 14 residues. Germline V lookup: CDR1 SGHNT, CDR2 YYREEE (reference sequence). Trimming left V 0 bases short and J 4 bases short, with 7 bases between. The whole variable domain, remainder taken from reference TRBV5-4 and TRBJ1-4, is ETGVTQSPTHLIKTRGQQVTLRCSSQSGHNTVSWYQQALGQGPQFIFQYYREEENGRGNFPPRFSGLQFPNYSSELNVNALELDDSALYLCASSLGGFNEKLFFGSGTQLSVL.

The V gene is TRBV9, the J gene TRBJ2-1, with 9 bases that match TRBD2. The CDR3 spans 17 residues. Trimming took 0 bases from V and 0 from J; bases not matched to a gene: 4. Germline-derived CDR1 and CDR2 are SGDLS and YYNGEE. CDR3 sequence reads: CASSVGLAGSSYNEQFF. In DNA form, the CDR3 reads TGTGCCAGCAGCGTAGGGCTAGCGGGGAGCTCCTACAATGAGCAGTTCTTC.

V is TRBV11-3 and J is TRBJ2-7; possibly TRBD1 or TRBD2 for D (5 bases each). The CDR3 has 14 amino acids. CDR1 and CDR2 from the germline V gene are SGHNT and YENEEA. V lost 1 base, J lost 1 base, and 8 bases lay in between. CDR3 nucleotide sequence: TGTGCCAGCAGCTTAGGGGACGAGTCCTACGAGCAGTACGTC. Amino acids: CASSLGDESYEQYV.

This clone has only one observation. The CDR3, as DNA: TGTGCCAGCAGCCCAGGGGGGGGAGCCAAAAACATTCAGTACTTC. Its translation: CASSPGGGAKNIQYF. The V and J genes are TRBV7-2 and TRBJ2-4; either TRBD1 or TRBD2 may supply D (7 bases each). Per germline, CDR1 SGHTA and CDR2 FQGNSA. The CDR3 covers 15 residues. The ends were cut back, 5 bases at V and 0 bases at J, with 11 bases in the middle. The full variable domain, completed using reference TRBV7-2 and TRBJ2-4, is GAGVSQSPSNKVTEKGKDVELRCDPISGHTALYWYRQSLGQGLEFLIYFQGNSAPDKSGLPSDRFSAERTGGSVSTLTIQRTQQEDSAVYLCASSPGGGAKNIQYFGAGTRLSVL.

The rearrangement links TRBV18 to TRBJ2-3; D is possibly TRBD2 (6 bases). V was pared by 8 bases and J by 0 bases, with 12 bases between. Germline V gene lookup returns CDR1 KGHSH and CDR2 LQKENI. This CDR3 has 14 residues. The CDR3 protein is CASTSRTSTDTQYF. For the CDR3, the DNA is TGTGCCAGCACTAGCCGTACTAGCACAGATACGCAGTATTTT. The full variable domain, its missing parts supplied by reference TRBV18 and TRBJ2-3, is NAGVMQNPRHLVRRRGQEARLRCSPMKGHSHVYWYRQLPEEGLKFMVYLQKENIIDESGMPKERFSAEFPKEGPSILRIQQVVRGDSAAYFCASTSRTSTDTQYFGPGTRLTVL.

The V gene is TRBV5-1, the J gene TRBJ2-3; 9 bases align to TRBD2. Germline V gene lookup returns CDR1 SGHRS and CDR2 YFSETQ. V was pared by 2 bases and J by 3 bases, with 13 bases of the junction left unmatched. CDR3 length: 18 amino acids. The CDR3: CASSFGRGSAGGTDTQYF. The CDR3 DNA reads as TGCGCCAGCAGCTTCGGCAGGGGGTCGGCGGGAGGGACAGATACGCAGTATTTT.

The V call is TRBV5-4, the J call TRBJ1-1; tentatively, D is TRBD1 (6 bases). Germline loops: CDR1 SGHNT, CDR2 YYREEE (reference sequence). Trimming pared 7 bases from V and 1 base from J, leaving 14 bases between. The CDR3 is 14 residues long. CDR3 in amino acids: CASHAGGSNTEAFF. The CDR3 region has the DNA TGTGCCAGCCATGCCGGGGGCTCGAACACTGAAGCTTTCTTT.

The J gene is TRBJ1-1, the V gene TRBV7-9, with 8 positions matching TRBD1. V lost 5 bases, J lost 0 bases, and 5 bases stayed unmatched. The CDR3 is 15 amino acids. Germline V gene lookup returns CDR1 SEHNR and CDR2 FQNEAQ (reference sequence). The CDR3 spells CASSGRQGLNTEAFF. The CDR3 bases are TGTGCCAGCAGCGGCAGACAGGGGTTGAACACTGAAGCTTTCTTT.

The rearrangement uses TRBV2 and TRBJ2-3; possibly TRBD1 or TRBD2 for D (5 bases each). The length of the CDR3 is 14 residues. Trimming cost V 9 bases and J 11 bases, with 24 bases left between them. Germline CDR1 is SNHLY and CDR2 is FYNNEI. This CDR3 is CASGRSGDPAVQYF. The DNA for the CDR3 is TGTGCCAGTGGGCGCAGTGGGGACCCGGCGGTGCAGTATTTT.

CDR3 sequence: CASSWDRGNYEQYF. The CDR3 region has the DNA TGCGCCAGCAGCTGGGACAGGGGTAACTACGAGCAGTACTTC. The chain recombines TRBV5-1 with TRBJ2-7, with TRBD1 identical over 10 bases. Trimming took 3 bases from V and 3 from J; bases not matched to a gene: 3. The germline V gene has CDR1 SGHRS and CDR2 YFSETQ. The length of the CDR3 is 14 residues.

V usage is TRBV5-3 and J usage is TRBJ1-3; no reliable D call. TRBV5-3 is an ORF, and what it does is uncertain. This CDR3 spans 15 amino acids. V was shortened by 4 bases and J by 1 base, with 12 bases between the two germline ends. In nucleotides, the CDR3 is TGTGCCAGAAGCCCTAGGGAATGGTCTGGAAACACCATATATTTT. Encoded protein: CARSPREWSGNTIYF.

V usage is TRBV12-5 and J usage is TRBJ2-3, with TRBD1 as a possible D gene (6 bases). Trimming shortened V by 2 bases and J by 0 bases, and 12 bases separated the two germline ends. Germline loops: CDR1 LGHNT, CDR2 FRNRAP. The CDR3 is 16 residues long. CDR3 in DNA: TGTGCTAGTGGTTTGCAGGGGCCTCTTAGCACAGATACGCAGTATTTT. Translated: CASGLQGPLSTDTQYF.

The chain recombines TRBV5-6 with TRBJ2-5; a weak D match, TRBD2 (5 bases). This CDR3 has 11 amino acids. Germline assignment: CDR1 SGHDT and CDR2 YYEEEE. Trimming took 5 bases from V and 4 from J, leaving 6 bases between them. Here the CDR3 reads CASSGRETQYF. The CDR3 DNA reads TGTGCCAGCAGTGGGAGAGAGACCCAGTACTTC.

The V and J genes are TRBV4-1 and TRBJ2-5, with D unclear. Germline V gene data show CDR1 as MGHRA and CDR2 as YSYEKL. With 1 base removed from V and 2 bases from J, the gap between germline ends came to 11 bases. CDR3 length: 15 residues. The CDR3 coding sequence is TGCGCCAGCAGCCAAGTAATGATGGGACAAGAGACCCAGTACTTC. Translation: CASSQVMMGQETQYF.